Sequencing of this T cell receptor beta chain was carried out in a study of T-cell memory formation after mild COVID-19. About the study: TCR clusters were mostly confined to one donor each. General study findings and limits: CD4+ contracting clones lay mainly in CM and EM, CD8+ ones in EMRA.

In this sample, this clonotype turned up a few times. No antigen is known for it. Germline V gene lookup returns CDR1 SGHTA and CDR2 FQGNSA. The CDR3 is 14 residues long. V gave up 2 bases and J gave up 2 bases, with 9 bases separating them. In TCRdb, the 5' RACE reads were re-called with MiXCR into one record per CDR3 protein. The sample holds 30,000 to 45,000 distinct CDR3 sequences, about an eighth seen once. This clonotype was sampled from a man between 18 and 35 years old who had mild COVID-19 (a few samples of this study predate the infection). Cell type and time point are not known. The J gene is TRBJ1-2, the V gene TRBV7-2; D unresolved. The specimen sequenced was PBMCs or a T cell subset sorted from them (not recorded which). CDR3 in DNA: TGTGCCAGCAGCTTATTAGTCAGGAACTATGGCTACACCTTC. It codes for CASSLLVRNYGYTF.